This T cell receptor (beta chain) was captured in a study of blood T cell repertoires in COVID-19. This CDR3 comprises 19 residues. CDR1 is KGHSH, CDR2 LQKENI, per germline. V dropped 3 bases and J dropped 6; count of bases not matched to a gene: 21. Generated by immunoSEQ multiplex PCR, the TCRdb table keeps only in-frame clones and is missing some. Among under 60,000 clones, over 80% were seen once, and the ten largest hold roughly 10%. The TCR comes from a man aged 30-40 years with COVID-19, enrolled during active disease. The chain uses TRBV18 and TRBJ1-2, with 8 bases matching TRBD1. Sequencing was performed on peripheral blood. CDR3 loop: CASSPVITTGTGWRNGYTF. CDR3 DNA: TGTGCCAGCTCACCGGTCATCACTACGGGGACAGGCTGGAGAAATGGCTACACCTTC. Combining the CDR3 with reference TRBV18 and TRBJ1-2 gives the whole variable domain NAGVMQNPRHLVRRRGQEARLRCSPMKGHSHVYWYRQLPEEGLKFMVYLQKENIIDESGMPKERFSAEFPKEGPSILRIQQVVRGDSAAYFCASSPVITTGTGWRNGYTFGSGTRLTVV.